This T cell receptor (beta chain) derives from a study of cytomegalovirus exposure and HLA in healthy donors. The CDR3 spans 13 residues. The germline V gene encodes CDR1 SNHLY and CDR2 FYNNEI. The V and J ends lost 0 bases and 15 bases, in that order; junction bases with no gene match: 8. Primers for the PCR totalled 60 Vbeta and 13 Jbeta. Data came from immunoSEQ multiplex PCR; TCRdb stores just in-frame clones and leaves some out. The sample carries some 140,000 clones, about 74% recorded once. The chain links TRBV2 to TRBJ2-1; 7 bases fit TRBD2. Sequences were obtained from PBMCs. This sequence originates from a man younger than 35 in good health and CMV-seropositive. The CDR3 sequence is CASSEAPAGVRFF. The CDR3 DNA reads as TGTGCCAGCAGTGAAGCGCCCGCGGGGGTAAGGTTCTTC.